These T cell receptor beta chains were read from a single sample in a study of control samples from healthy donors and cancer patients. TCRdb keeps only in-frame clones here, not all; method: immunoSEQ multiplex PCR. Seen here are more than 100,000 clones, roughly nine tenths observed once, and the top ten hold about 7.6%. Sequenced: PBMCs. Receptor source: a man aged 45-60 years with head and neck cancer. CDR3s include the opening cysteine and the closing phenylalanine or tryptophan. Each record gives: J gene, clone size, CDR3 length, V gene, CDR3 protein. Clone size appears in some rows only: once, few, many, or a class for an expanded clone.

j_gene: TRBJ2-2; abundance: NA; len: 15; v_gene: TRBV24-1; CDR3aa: CATSDRDGSTGELFF
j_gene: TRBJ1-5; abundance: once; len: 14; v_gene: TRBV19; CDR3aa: CASSGRASNQPQHF
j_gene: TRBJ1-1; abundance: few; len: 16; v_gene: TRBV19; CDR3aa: CASSSSGSYLNTEAFF
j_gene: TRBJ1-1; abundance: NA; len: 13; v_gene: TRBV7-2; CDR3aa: CASSLGRAGLAFF
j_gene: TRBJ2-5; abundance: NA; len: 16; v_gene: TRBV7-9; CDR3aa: CASSSNRGYGSETQYF
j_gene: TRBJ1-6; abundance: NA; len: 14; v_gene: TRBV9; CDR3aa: CASSLQEGNSPLHF
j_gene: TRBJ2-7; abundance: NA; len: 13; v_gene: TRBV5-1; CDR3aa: CASNWDSSYEQYF
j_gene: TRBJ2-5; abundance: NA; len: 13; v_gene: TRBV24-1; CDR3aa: CATSDFGDETQYF
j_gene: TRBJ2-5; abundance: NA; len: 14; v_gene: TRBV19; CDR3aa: CASSIGAGGETQYF
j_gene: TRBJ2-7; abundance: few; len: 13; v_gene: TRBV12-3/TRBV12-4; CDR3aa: CASSQGLSYEQYF
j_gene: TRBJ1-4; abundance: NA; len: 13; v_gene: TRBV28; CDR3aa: CASSGHNDEKLFF
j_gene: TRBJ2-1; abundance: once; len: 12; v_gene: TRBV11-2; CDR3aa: CASSWFQGAWFF
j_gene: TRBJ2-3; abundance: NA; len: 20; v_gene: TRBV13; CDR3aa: CASSPTAIAGEPSSTDTQYF
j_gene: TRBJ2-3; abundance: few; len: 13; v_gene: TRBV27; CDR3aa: CASSVGSTDTQYF
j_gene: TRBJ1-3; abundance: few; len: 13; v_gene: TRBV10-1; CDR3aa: CASSAESGNTIYF
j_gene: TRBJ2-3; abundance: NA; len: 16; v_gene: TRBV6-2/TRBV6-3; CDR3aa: CASSISGALSTDTQYF
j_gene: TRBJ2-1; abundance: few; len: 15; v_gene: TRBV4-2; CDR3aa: CASSPLAGANNEQFF
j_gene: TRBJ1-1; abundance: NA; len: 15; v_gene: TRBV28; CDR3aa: CASSLLSSGGTEAFF
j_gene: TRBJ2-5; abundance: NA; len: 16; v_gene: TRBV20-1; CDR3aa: CSASVRDRGNQETQYF
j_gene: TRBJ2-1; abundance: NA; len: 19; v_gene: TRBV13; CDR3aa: CASSPLKVSRLARYNEQFF
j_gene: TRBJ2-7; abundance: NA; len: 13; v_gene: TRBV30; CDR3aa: CAWSVGLTYEQYF
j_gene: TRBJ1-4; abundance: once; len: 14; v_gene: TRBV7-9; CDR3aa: CASSWDRGYEKLFF
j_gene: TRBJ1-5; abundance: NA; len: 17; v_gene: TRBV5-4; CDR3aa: CASSLTTTGLTNQPQHF
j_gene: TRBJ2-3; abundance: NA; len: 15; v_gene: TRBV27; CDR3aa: CASSLYVASTDTQYF
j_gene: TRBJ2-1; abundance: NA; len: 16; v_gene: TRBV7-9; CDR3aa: CASSDPSGRAYNEQFF
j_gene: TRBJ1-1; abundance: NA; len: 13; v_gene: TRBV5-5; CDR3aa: CASSSGPYTEAFF
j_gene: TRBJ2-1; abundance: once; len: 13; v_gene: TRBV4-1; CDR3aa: CASSQARYNEQFF
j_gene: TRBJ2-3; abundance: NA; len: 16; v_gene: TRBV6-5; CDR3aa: CASSYSGLAGTDTQYF
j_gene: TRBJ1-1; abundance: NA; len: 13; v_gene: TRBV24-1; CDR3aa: CATSDPRGTEAFF
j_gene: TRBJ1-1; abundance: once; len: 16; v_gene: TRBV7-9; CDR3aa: CASSFGTGALGTEAFF
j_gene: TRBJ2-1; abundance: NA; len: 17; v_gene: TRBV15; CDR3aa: CATSREIGGRGSNEQFF
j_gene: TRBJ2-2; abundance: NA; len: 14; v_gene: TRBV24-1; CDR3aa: CATSGTANTGELFF
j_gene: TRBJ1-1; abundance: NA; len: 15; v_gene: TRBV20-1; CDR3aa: CSASGFGQGGTEAFF
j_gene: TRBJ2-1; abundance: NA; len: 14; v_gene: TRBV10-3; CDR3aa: CAISESKPTGEQFF
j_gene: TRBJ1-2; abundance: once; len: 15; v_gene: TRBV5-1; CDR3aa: CASSFQEPFSYGYTF
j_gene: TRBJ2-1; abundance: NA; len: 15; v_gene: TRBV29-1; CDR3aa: CSGGWGTSRVYEQFF
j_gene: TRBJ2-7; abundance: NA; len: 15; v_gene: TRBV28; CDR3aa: CASSTPGTGTYEQYF
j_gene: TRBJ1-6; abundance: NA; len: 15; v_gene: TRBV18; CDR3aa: CASSQAGRADSPLHF
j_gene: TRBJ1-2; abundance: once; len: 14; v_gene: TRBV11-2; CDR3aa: CASRGQGDFYGYTF
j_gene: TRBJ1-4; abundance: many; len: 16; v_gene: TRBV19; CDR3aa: CASSMMEPATNEKLFF